This entry lists 7 T cell receptor beta chains sequenced from one sample in a study of Ad26.COV2.S vaccination and SARS-CoV-2 variants. Treatment described: some 20 received Ad26.COV2.S at low or high dose, single or two shots; several received placebo; per-sample allocation not given. The study sampled participants on day 63 after the first vaccine or placebo injection. TCRdb's table, derived via immunoSEQ multiplex PCR, lists solely in-frame clones and lacks some. The sample lists 350,000 to 450,000 clones, roughly 91% occurring once. The material sequenced was peripheral blood, taken in a trial of Ad26.COV2.S vaccine versus placebo. Receptor source: a person between 18 and 65 years old who received the Ad26.COV2.S COVID-19 vaccine or a placebo.

Note on this clone: One end of the junction does not line up with germline, which may come from a read error. The same CDR3 can be traced to other DNA sequences in this sample. This chain uses TRBV6-1 with TRBJ1-5; 9 bases match TRBD1. The CDR3 contains 16 residues. Germline V CDR1 and CDR2: MNHNS, SASEGT. The CDR3 loop is CASSEALTGGNQPQHF. The DNA for the CDR3 is TGTGCCAGCAGTGAAGCACTCACAGGGGGCAACCAGCCCCAGCATTTT.

The V and J genes are TRBV7-9 and TRBJ1-1; 11 bases map to TRBD1. Germline V CDR1 and CDR2: SEHNR, FQNEAQ (reference sequence). V was clipped by 5 bases and J by 5 bases; unmatched bases: 10. CDR3 length equals 16 residues. The CDR3 bases are TGTGCCAGCAGCCCGGGACAGGGGGTGCCGAGGACTGAAGCTTTCTTT. This codes for CASSPGQGVPRTEAFF.

This chain joins TRBV30 and TRBJ2-2, with TRBD1 identical over 7 bases. The CDR3 extends over 18 amino acids. The ends lost 5 bases at V and 2 bases at J; junction bases unmatched: 17. In germline, CDR1 is GTSNPN, CDR2 SVGIG (reference sequence). CDR3 DNA sequence: TGTGCCTGGGGACCCTACTCGCAGACAGGGCGTAACACCGGGGAGCTGTTTTTT. This gives the protein CAWGPYSQTGRNTGELFF. Full variable domain (outside the CDR3, taken from reference TRBV30 and TRBJ2-2): SQTIHQWPATLVQPVGSPLSLECTVEGTSNPNLYWYRQAAGRGLQLLFYSVGIGQISSEVPQNLSASRPQDRQFILSSKKLLLSDSGFYLCAWGPYSQTGRNTGELFFGEGSRLTVL.

The chain joins TRBV3-1 (or the pseudogene TRBV3-2) to TRBJ2-5; the D call may be TRBD1 or TRBD2 (5 bases each). V lost 0 bases and J lost 1, with 15 bases in between. Germline V gene data show CDR1 as LGHDT and CDR2 as YNNKEL (reference sequence). This CDR3 is built from 17 residues. The CDR3 DNA is TGTGCCAGCAGCCAAGATTCCGCAACGGGGCGCCAAGAGACCCAGTACTTC. Protein sequence: CASSQDSATGRQETQYF.

This chain uses TRBV18 with TRBJ2-6; TRBD2 matches 7 bases. Trimming at V came to 8 bases and at J to 0 bases, leaving 13 bases not matched to a gene. Germline CDR1 and CDR2: KGHSH and LQKENI. CDR3 length: 18 amino acids. The CDR3 loop reads CASRGVIQPISGANVLTF. The CDR3, as DNA: TGTGCCAGCCGGGGGGTGATACAGCCTATCTCTGGGGCCAACGTCCTGACTTTC.

The V call is TRBV4-2, the J call TRBJ1-1; D gene ambiguous. The germline V and J ends were trimmed by 0 bases and 3 bases, with 11 bases remaining between them. CDR1 LGHNA and CDR2 YNFKEQ come from the germline V gene. The CDR3 loop spans 15 amino acids. In DNA, the CDR3 is TGTGCCAGCAGCCAAGAAGTGGCCACTTACACTGAAGCTTTCTTT. Encoded protein: CASSQEVATYTEAFF.

The chain couples TRBV5-4 to TRBJ2-2; D not certain. Trimming stripped 3 bases from V and 0 bases from J, with 9 bases between. The length of the CDR3 is 15 residues. CDR1 and CDR2 (germline): SGHNT, YYREEE (reference sequence). The CDR3 DNA reads TGTGCCAGCAGCTCGAAAGGCCCGAACACCGGGGAGCTGTTTTTT. This sequence encodes CASSSKGPNTGELFF.